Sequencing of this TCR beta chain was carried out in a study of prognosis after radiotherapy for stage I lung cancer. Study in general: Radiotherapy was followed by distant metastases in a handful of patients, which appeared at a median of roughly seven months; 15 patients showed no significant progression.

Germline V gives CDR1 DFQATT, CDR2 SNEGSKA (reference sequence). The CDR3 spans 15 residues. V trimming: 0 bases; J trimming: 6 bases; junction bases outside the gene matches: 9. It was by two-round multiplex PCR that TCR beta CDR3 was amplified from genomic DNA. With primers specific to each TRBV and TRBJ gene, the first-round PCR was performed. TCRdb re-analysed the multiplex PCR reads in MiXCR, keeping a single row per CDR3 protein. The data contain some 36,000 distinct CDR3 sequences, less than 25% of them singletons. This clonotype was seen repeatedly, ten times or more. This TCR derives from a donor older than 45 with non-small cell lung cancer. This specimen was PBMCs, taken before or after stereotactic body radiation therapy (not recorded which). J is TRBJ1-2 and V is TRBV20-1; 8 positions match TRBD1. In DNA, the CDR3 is TGCAGTGCTAGAGAAGGGACAGGCGCGCAGCATGGCTACACCTTC. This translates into CSAREGTGAQHGYTF.